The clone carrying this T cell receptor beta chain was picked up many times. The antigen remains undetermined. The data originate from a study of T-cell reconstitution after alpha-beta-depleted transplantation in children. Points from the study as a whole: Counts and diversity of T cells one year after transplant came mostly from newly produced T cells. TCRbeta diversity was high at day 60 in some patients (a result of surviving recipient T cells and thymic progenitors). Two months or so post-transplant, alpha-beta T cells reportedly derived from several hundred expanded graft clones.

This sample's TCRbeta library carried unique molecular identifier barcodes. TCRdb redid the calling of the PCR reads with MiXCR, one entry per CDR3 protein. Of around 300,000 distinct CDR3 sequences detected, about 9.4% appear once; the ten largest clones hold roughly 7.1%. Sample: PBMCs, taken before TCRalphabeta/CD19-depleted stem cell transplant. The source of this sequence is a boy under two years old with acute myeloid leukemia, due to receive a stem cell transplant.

The CDR3 is CASRTSYGSNEKLFF. Here the CDR3 DNA reads TGTGCCAGCAGAACCTCATACGGATCTAATGAAAAACTGTTTTTT. The chain recombines TRBV6-1 with TRBJ1-4; D is uncertain. V was trimmed by 6 bases and J by 3 bases, leaving 14 bases between them. CDR1 is MNHNS, CDR2 SASEGT, per germline. This CDR3 region has 15 residues.